This T cell receptor (beta chain) was retrieved from a study of shared clonotypes between healthy human individuals. Sequencing was performed with immunoSEQ multiplex PCR; in TCRdb, only in-frame clones are kept and a portion is missing. Of approximately 740,000 clones in the sample, more than 85% are singletons; the top ten hold approximately 25%. Germline V gene lookup returns CDR1 SGHVS and CDR2 FNYEAQ. After removal of 1 base from V and 4 bases from J, the junction contained 2 bases not matched to a gene. The CDR3 contains 14 residues. CD45RO-negative CD8 cells positively selected for CCR7 made up the naive population, which excluded terminally differentiated effector memory CD45RA+ cells.

The TCR comes from a man aged 25-40 years in good health. Sequencing was carried out using naive CD8+ T cells sorted from blood. The gene calls are TRBV7-6 and TRBJ2-5, with 8 bases identical to TRBD1. This CDR3 is CASSLGTGRETQYF. The CDR3 nucleotides are TGTGCCAGCAGCTTAGGGACAGGGAGAGAGACCCAGTACTTC.